A single sample gave rise to the 8 T cell receptor beta chains below, sequenced in a study of spatial heterogeneity in lung cancer. Specified time point: blood at routine non-recurrence follow-up after resection. Each CDR3 protein gets one entry after TCRdb re-called the 5' RACE reads with MiXCR. The sample has over 95,000 distinct CDR3 sequences; under 14% are singletons. The starting material was PBMCs, obtained at follow-up. Receptors originate from a female donor with early-stage non-small cell lung cancer.

This clonotype has at least ten counts. The rearrangement links TRBV19 to TRBJ1-3; D gene uncertain. The CDR3 is made up of 13 amino acids. The V end was cut by 7 bases, the J end by 0 bases, with 7 bases between. The germline V gene has CDR1 LNHDA and CDR2 SQIVND (reference sequence). CDR3 nucleotide sequence: TGTGCCAGTATGATCGGCTCTGGAAACACCATATATTTT. The encoded protein is CASMIGSGNTIYF.

This chain links TRBV18 with TRBJ2-5; either TRBD1 or TRBD2 may supply D (5 bases each). This CDR3 contains 13 residues. CDR1 KGHSH and CDR2 LQKENI come from the germline V gene. Trimming took off 3 bases at V and 5 bases at J, with 10 bases between the two ends. CDR3 in amino acids: CASSPGEWETQYF. CDR3 in DNA: TGTGCCAGCTCACCGGGGGAATGGGAGACCCAGTACTTC.

This clonotype has a handful of counts. The chain has TRBV6-2 or TRBV6-3 and TRBJ2-3; 7 positions match TRBD2. The CDR3 runs 14 residues. V dropped 7 bases and J dropped 2; count of bases not matched to a gene: 6. Germline V gene lookup returns CDR1 MNHEY and CDR2 SVGEGT. The CDR3: CASMRLASTDTQYF. The CDR3 coding sequence is TGTGCCAGCATGAGACTAGCTTCCACAGATACGCAGTATTTT.

This clonotype was seen more than once but under ten times. The chain has TRBV7-9 and TRBJ2-1; 10 nucleotides match TRBD2. Germline trimming cut 3 bases from V and 7 bases from J; bases unmatched to any gene: 6. The CDR3 sequence is 15 residues long. Germline CDR1 and CDR2: SEHNR and FQNEAQ (reference sequence). The CDR3 sequence: CASSFLAGVSNEQFF. CDR3 bases: TGTGCCAGCAGCTTTCTAGCGGGAGTTTCAAATGAGCAGTTCTTC.

Only a few counts were recorded for this clonotype. The V and J genes are TRBV20-1 and TRBJ1-5, with D perhaps TRBD1 (5 bases). Per the germline V gene, CDR1 is DFQATT and CDR2 is SNEGSKA (reference sequence). CDR3 length: 14 amino acids. V was pared by 2 bases and J by 3 bases, with 11 bases between. The CDR3 nucleotides are TGCAGTGCTAGACCAGGGTCCTACAATCAGCCCCAGCATTTT. Encoded protein: CSARPGSYNQPQHF.

J is TRBJ1-5 and V is TRBV28; TRBD1 agrees at 9 bases. With V trimmed by 6 bases and J by 1 base, 4 bases remained unmatched. The CDR3 contains 15 residues. Germline loops: CDR1 MDHEN, CDR2 SYDVKM. In DNA form, the CDR3 reads TGTGCCAGCAGCTACAGGGGGCGAAGCAATCAGCCCCAGCATTTT. It is translated as CASSYRGRSNQPQHF.

This clonotype was found many times. The chain joins TRBV27 to TRBJ2-7, with D perhaps matching TRBD1 (6 bases). This CDR3 contains 14 residues. Trimming shortened V by 4 bases and J by 4 bases, and 14 bases separated the two germline ends. Per germline, CDR1 MNHEY and CDR2 SMNVEV (reference sequence). The chain's CDR3 is CASSSRQALYEQYF. The DNA of the CDR3 is TGTGCCAGCAGTTCTCGACAGGCCCTATACGAGCAGTACTTC.

This clonotype has a count of ten or more. CDR3 residues: CASNPQPQETQYF. The CDR3 nucleotides are TGTGCCAGCAACCCTCAGCCTCAAGAGACCCAGTACTTC. The gene calls are TRBV12-3 or TRBV12-4 and TRBJ2-5; D is unclear. There are 13 residues in the CDR3. V lost 7 bases and J lost 2, with 11 bases in between.